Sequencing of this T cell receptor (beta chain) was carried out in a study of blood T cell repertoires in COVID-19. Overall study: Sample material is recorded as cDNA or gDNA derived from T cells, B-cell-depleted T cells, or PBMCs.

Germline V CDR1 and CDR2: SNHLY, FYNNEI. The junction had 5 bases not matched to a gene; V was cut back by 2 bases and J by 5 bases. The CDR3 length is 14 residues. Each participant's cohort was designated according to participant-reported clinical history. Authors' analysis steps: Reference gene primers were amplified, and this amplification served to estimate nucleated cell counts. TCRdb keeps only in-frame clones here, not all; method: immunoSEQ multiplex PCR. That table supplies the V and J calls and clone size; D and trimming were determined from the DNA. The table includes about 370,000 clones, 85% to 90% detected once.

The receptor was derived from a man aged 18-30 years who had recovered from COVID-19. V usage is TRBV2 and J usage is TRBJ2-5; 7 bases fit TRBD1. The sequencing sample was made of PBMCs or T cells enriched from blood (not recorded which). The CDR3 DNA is TGTGCCAGCAGTGAACGGACAGGTCGTGAGACCCAGTACTTC. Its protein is CASSERTGRETQYF. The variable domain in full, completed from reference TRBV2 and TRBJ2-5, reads EPEVTQTPSHQVTQMGQEVILRCVPISNHLYFYWYRQILGQKVEFLVSFYNNEISEKSEIFDDQFSVERPDGSNFTLKIRSTKLEDSAMYFCASSERTGRETQYFGPGTRLLVL.